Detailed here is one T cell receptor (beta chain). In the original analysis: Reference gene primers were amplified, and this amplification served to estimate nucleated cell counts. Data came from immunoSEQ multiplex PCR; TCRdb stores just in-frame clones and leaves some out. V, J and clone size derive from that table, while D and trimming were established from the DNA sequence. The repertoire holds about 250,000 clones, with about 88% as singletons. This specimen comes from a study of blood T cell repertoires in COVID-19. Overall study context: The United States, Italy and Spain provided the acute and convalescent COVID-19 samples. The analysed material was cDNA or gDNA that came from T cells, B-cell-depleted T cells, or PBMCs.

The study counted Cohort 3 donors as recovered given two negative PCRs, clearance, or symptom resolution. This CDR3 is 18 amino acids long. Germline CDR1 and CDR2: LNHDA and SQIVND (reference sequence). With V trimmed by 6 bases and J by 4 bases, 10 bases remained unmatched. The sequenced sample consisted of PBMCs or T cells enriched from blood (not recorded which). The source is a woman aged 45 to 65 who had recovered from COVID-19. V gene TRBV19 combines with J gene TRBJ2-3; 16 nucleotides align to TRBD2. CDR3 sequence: CASRTGTSGRASADTQYF. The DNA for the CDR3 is TGTGCCAGTAGAACCGGGACTAGCGGGAGGGCCTCGGCAGATACGCAGTATTTT.